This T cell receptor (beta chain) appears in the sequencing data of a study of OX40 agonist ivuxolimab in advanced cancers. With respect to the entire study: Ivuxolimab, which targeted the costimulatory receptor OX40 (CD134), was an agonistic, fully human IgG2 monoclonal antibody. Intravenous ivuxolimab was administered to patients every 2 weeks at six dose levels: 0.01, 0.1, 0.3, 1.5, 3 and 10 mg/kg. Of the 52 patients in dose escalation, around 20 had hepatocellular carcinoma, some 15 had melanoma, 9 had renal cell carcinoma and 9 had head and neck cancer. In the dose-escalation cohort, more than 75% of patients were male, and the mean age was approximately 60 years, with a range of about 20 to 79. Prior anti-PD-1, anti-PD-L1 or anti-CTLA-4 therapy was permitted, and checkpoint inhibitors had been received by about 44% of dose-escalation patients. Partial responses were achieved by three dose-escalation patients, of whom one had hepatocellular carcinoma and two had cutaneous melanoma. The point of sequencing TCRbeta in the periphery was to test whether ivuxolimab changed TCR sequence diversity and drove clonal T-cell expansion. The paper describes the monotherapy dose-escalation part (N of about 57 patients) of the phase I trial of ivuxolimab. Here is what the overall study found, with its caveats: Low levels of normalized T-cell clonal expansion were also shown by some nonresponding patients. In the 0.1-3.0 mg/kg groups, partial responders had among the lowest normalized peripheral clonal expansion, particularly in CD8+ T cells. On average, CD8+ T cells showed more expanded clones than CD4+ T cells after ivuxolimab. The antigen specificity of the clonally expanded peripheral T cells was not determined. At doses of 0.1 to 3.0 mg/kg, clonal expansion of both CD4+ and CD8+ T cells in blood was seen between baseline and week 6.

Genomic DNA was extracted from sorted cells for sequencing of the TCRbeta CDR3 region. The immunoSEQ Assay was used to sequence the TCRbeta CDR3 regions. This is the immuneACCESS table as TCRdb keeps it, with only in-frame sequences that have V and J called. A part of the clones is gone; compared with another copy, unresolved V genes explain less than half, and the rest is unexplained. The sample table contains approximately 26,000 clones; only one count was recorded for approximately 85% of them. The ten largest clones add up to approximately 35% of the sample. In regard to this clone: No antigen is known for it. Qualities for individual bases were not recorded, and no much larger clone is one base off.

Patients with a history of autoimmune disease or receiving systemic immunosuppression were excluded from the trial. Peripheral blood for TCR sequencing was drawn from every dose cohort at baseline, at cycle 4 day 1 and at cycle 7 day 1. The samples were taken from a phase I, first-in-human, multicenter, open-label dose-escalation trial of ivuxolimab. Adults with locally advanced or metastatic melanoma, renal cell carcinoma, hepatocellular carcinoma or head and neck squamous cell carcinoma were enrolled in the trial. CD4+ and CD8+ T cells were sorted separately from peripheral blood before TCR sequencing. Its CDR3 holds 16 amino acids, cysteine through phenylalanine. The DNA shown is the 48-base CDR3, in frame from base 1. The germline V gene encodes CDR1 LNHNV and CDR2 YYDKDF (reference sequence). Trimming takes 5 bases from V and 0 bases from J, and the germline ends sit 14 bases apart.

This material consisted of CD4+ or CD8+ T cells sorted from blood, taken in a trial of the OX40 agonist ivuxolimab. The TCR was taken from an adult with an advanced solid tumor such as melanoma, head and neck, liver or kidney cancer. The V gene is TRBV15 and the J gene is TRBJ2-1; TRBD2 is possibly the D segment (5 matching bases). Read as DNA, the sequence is TGTGCCACCAGCCCTGTTATGGGGAGCTCCTACAATGAGCAGTTCTTC. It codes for CATSPVMGSSYNEQFF.